The T cell receptor (beta chain) under discussion was sequenced for a study of human thymus T cells. Study outcomes and limitations: Related research reported highly overlapping thymic repertoires among unrelated individuals. Thymic and blood repertoires appeared to carry a bias in their V and J gene usage.

The thymus was resected at corrective cardiac surgery. Healthy Finnish infants undergoing corrective surgery for congenital heart defects provided the donor material. With regard to this clone: Its matching antigen is unknown.

The CDR3 totals 15 residues. The germline V gene has CDR1 LNHDA and CDR2 SQIVND (reference sequence). V shed 6 bases and J 5 bases; nucleotides not matched to a gene: 6. Profiled with immunoSEQ multiplex PCR; TCRdb holds only in-frame clones, not every one. This sample carries about 78,000 clones, 90% to 97% of them seen once, and the ten largest clones take roughly 0.031%. V usage is TRBV19 and J usage is TRBJ1-6; 8 nucleotides align to TRBD1. Sequencing was done on a sample of thymus tissue. The TCR originated in a boy under three years old with a congenital heart defect but otherwise immunologically healthy. In DNA form, the CDR3 reads TGTGCCAGTAGACGGACAGGGAAAAATAATTCACCCCTCCACTTT. Protein product: CASRRTGKNNSPLHF.